These 21 T cell receptor beta chains came from one sample sequenced in a study of blood T cell repertoires in COVID-19. The assay was immunoSEQ multiplex PCR, and TCRdb's table has in-frame clones only and misses some. This table holds some 460,000 clones, about 85% found once. Specimen: PBMCs or T cells enriched from blood (not recorded which). The receptor set was obtained from a young woman who had recovered from COVID-19.

The rearrangement uses TRBV7-9 and TRBJ1-5; TRBD1 might be the D (5 bases). Trimming pared 1 base from V and 8 bases from J, leaving 9 bases between. The V gene's germline CDR1 is SEHNR and CDR2 FQNEAQ (reference sequence). CDR3 length: 13 residues. The CDR3 bases are TGTGCCAGCAGCTTAGGGGGCGCGGAGCCCCAGCATTTT. This gives the protein CASSLGGAEPQHF.

The chain carries TRBV5-1 and TRBJ2-1, with D possibly being TRBD2 (5 bases). V lost 0 bases to trimming and J lost 2 bases, with 9 bases between them. Germline V CDR1 and CDR2: SGHRS, YFSETQ. CDR3 length: 15 amino acids. CDR3 bases: TGCGCCAGCAGCTTGGACGCCGGGGCCTACAATGAGCAGTTCTTC. This gives the protein CASSLDAGAYNEQFF.

The chain recombines TRBV18 with TRBJ2-7; D is possibly TRBD2 (5 bases). V gave up 3 bases and J gave up 6 bases, with 18 bases separating them. Germline V gene lookup returns CDR1 KGHSH and CDR2 LQKENI. CDR3 length: 15 residues. DNA of the CDR3: TGTGCCAGCTCACCCCGGAGAGCCCCAGGAGGCGAGCAGTACTTC. It translates to CASSPRRAPGGEQYF.

V and J are TRBV5-4 and TRBJ1-1; 8 bases are shared with TRBD1. V dropped 4 bases and J dropped 5; count of bases not matched to a gene: 10. This CDR3 is 15 amino acids long. Germline CDR1 and CDR2: SGHNT and YYREEE (reference sequence). CDR3 in amino acids: CASSTSQGGRTEAFF. The DNA for the CDR3 is TGTGCCAGCAGCACGTCACAGGGGGGAAGGACTGAAGCTTTCTTT.

J is TRBJ1-1 and V is TRBV12-3 or TRBV12-4; D is unresolved. V shed 3 bases and J shed 1 base, with 6 bases lying between them. This CDR3 has 13 residues. CDR3 in DNA: TGTGCCAGCAGTTTGGAGAGGAACACTGAAGCTTTCTTT. Encoded protein: CASSLERNTEAFF.

The chain's CDR3 is CASSQDRGELFF. CDR3 bases: TGTGCCAGCAGCCAAGATCGCGGGGAGCTGTTTTTT. The chain uses TRBV3-1 (or the pseudogene TRBV3-2) and TRBJ2-2; no definite D call. Trimming took 0 bases from V and 7 from J, leaving 3 bases between them. CDR1 is LGHDT, CDR2 YNNKEL, per germline (reference sequence). The CDR3 is 12 residues long.

The genes are TRBV2 and TRBJ2-7; maybe TRBD1 (6 bases). The V gene lost 4 bases and the J gene lost 7 bases, with 14 bases spanning the gap. The CDR3 sequence is 13 residues long. Per the germline V gene, CDR1 is SNHLY and CDR2 is FYNNEI. The CDR3 DNA is TGTGCCAGCAGTGGTACAGGGAATCTGGAGCAGTACTTC. Amino acids: CASSGTGNLEQYF.

The chain carries TRBV12-3 or TRBV12-4 and TRBJ2-1; 7 bases are shared with TRBD1. Unmatched junction bases numbered 5, after V lost 6 bases and J lost 6 bases. This CDR3 spans 13 amino acids. CDR3 region: CASRPAGGNEQFF. DNA of the CDR3: TGTGCCAGCAGACCCGCAGGGGGCAATGAGCAGTTCTTC.

The V gene is TRBV12-5, the J gene TRBJ2-2; tentative D call: TRBD2 (6 bases). Germline CDR1 reads LGHNT; CDR2 reads FRNRAP. Trimming took off 6 bases at V and 5 bases at J, with 16 bases between the two ends. The CDR3 runs to 15 residues. The CDR3 is CASGRGTLGTGELFF. DNA of the CDR3: TGTGCTAGTGGGAGAGGGACTCTAGGGACCGGGGAGCTGTTTTTT.

The rearrangement uses TRBV12-3 or TRBV12-4 and TRBJ1-2; D gene uncertain. The CDR3 has 13 residues. V lost 3 bases, J lost 5 bases, and 10 bases lay in between. Written as DNA, the CDR3 is TGTGCCAGCAGTTTCCGCCAGGCTTATGGCTACACCTTC. It encodes CASSFRQAYGYTF.

The rearrangement links TRBV9 to TRBJ2-3, with a possible D match to TRBD1 (6 bases). V dropped 0 bases and J dropped 5 bases, with 10 bases sitting between them. The CDR3 spans 14 residues. Looked up from germline, CDR1 is SGDLS and CDR2 is YYNGEE. CDR3 nucleotide sequence: TGTGCCAGCAGCGTAGCTCTAGGGGGAGATACGCAGTATTTT. This translates into CASSVALGGDTQYF.

The V call is TRBV14, the J call TRBJ2-3, with TRBD1 matching 7 bases. Losses at the gene ends were 4 bases for V and 5 bases for J; bases not matched to a gene: 15. Germline CDR1 and CDR2: SGHDN and FVKESK. The CDR3 covers 17 residues. The CDR3 is CASSLARTGTKGDTQYF. The CDR3 nucleotides read TGTGCCAGCAGCCTCGCAAGGACAGGAACCAAGGGAGATACGCAGTATTTT.

V gene TRBV10-2 combines with J gene TRBJ1-6; 8 positions agree with TRBD1. The J segment lost 10 bases and the V segment lost 3 bases, leaving 5 bases of the junction unmatched. The CDR3 runs to 14 residues. Germline CDR1 is WSHSY and CDR2 is SAAADI. The CDR3 DNA is TGCGCCAGCAGTGAATACAGGGGGGACTCACCCCTCCACTTT. Its protein product is CASSEYRGDSPLHF.

This clone was observed a single time. The genes are TRBV19 and TRBJ1-2, with 10 bases identical to TRBD1. Germline trimming cut 10 bases from V and 4 bases from J; bases unmatched to any gene: 9. CDR3 length: 14 amino acids. Germline assignment: CDR1 LNHDA and CDR2 SQIVND (reference sequence). For the CDR3, the DNA is TGTGCCACAGGGACCGGGACAGGGGCCTATGGCTACACCTTC. It specifies CATGTGTGAYGYTF.

The chain's CDR3 is CASSIRDTPHGYTF. DNA of the CDR3: TGTGCCAGCAGCATACGGGACACACCTCATGGCTACACCTTC. The chain employs TRBV7-2 and TRBJ1-2; D may be TRBD1 (6 bases). The V gene's germline CDR1 is SGHTA and CDR2 FQGNSA. The CDR3 length is 14 residues. Trimming pared 5 bases from V and 6 bases from J, leaving 16 bases between.

This chain uses TRBV4-1 with TRBJ1-2; D is possibly TRBD1 (5 bases). The V gene lost 4 bases and the J gene lost 4 bases, with 10 bases spanning the gap. Germline CDR1 MGHRA, CDR2 YSYEKL. The CDR3 spans 13 residues. CDR3 loop: CASSRNGGYGYTF. The CDR3 nucleotides read TGCGCCAGCAGCCGCAACGGGGGCTATGGCTACACCTTC.

This clone came up a few times. The chain couples TRBV7-8 to TRBJ1-1; D is unclear. The length of the CDR3 is 14 residues. The V gene lost 1 base and the J gene lost 7 bases, with 13 bases spanning the gap. The germline V gene has CDR1 SGHVS and CDR2 FQNEAQ. In DNA, the CDR3 is TGTGCCAGCAGCTTAGGCAGGCACCCAGTTGAAGCTTTCTTT. Its protein is CASSLGRHPVEAFF.

The rearrangement links TRBV10-3 to TRBJ1-1; D might be TRBD1 (5 bases). CDR3 length: 11 residues. The germline V gene encodes CDR1 ENHRY and CDR2 SYGVKD. V was cut by 4 bases and J by 9 bases, with 9 bases left in between. CDR3 in DNA: TGTGCCATCAGTGCGCAGGGTAAAGCTTTCTTT. This encodes CAISAQGKAFF.

This clone was found a few times. The genes are TRBV5-1 and TRBJ2-2; tentative D call: TRBD1 (6 bases). The germline V and J ends were trimmed by 2 bases and 2 bases, with 10 bases remaining between them. In germline, CDR1 is SGHRS, CDR2 YFSETQ. The CDR3 runs 15 residues. DNA of the CDR3: TGCGCCAGCAGCTTCTTGGGGGCAAACACCGGGGAGCTGTTTTTT. It encodes CASSFLGANTGELFF.

The rearrangement joins TRBV9 to TRBJ1-2, with 10 bases identical to TRBD1. CDR1 is SGDLS, CDR2 YYNGEE, per germline. This CDR3 contains 12 residues. With V trimmed by 4 bases and J by 7 bases, 1 base remained unmatched. CDR3 sequence: CASSRTGGGYTF. The CDR3, as DNA: TGTGCCAGCAGCCGGACAGGGGGTGGCTACACCTTC.

V gene TRBV5-1 combines with J gene TRBJ1-1; D unresolved. Germline V lookup: CDR1 SGHRS, CDR2 YFSETQ. CDR3 length: 14 residues. V lost 4 bases and J lost 5, with 15 bases in between. The CDR3 loop is CASSALRAGTEAFF. The CDR3 DNA sequence: TGCGCCAGCAGCGCCTTGAGGGCGGGGACTGAAGCTTTCTTT.